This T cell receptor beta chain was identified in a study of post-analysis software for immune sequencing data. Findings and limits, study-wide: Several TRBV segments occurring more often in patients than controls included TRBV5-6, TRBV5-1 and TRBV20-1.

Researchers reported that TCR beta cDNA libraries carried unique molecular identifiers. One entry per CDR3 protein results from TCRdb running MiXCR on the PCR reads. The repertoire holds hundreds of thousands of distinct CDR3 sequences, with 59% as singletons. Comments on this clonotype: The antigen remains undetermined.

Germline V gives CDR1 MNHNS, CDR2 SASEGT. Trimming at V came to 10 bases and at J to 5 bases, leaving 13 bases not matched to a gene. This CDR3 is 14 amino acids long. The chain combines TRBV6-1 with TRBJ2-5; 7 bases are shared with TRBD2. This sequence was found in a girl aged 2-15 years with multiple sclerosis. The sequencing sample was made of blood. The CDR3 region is CATKWGGLVETQYF. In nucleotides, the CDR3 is TGTGCCACCAAATGGGGCGGACTAGTGGAGACCCAGTACTTC.